This is a list of T cell receptor beta chains from one sample in a study of cytomegalovirus exposure and HLA in healthy donors. Produced via immunoSEQ multiplex PCR; TCRdb's table is partial and in-frame only. The profile shows about 200,000 clones, about 90% of them singletons. Sequenced input: PBMCs. These receptor sequences come from a man younger than 40 in good health and CMV-seronegative. The CDR3 runs from the conserved cysteine through the conserved F or W. A D gene is named only where the DNA matches it firmly. The listing skips clone size in some rows; elsewhere it reads once, few, many or a size class.

D gene: -; clone size: -; V gene: TRBV5-1; J gene: TRBJ1-1; CDR3 protein: CASSSTVEAFF; CDR3 DNA: TGCGCCAGCAGCTCGACAGTTGAAGCTTTCTTT
D gene: TRBD1; clone size: -; V gene: TRBV19; J gene: TRBJ2-3; CDR3 protein: CASSGRTGTDTQYF; CDR3 DNA: TGTGCCAGTAGTGGTCGGACAGGGACAGATACGCAGTATTTT
D gene: -; clone size: -; V gene: TRBV6-6; J gene: TRBJ2-1; CDR3 protein: CASSLTGDEYNEQFF; CDR3 DNA: TGTGCCAGCAGCCTCACGGGGGACGAGTACAATGAGCAGTTCTTC
D gene: -; clone size: -; V gene: TRBV20-1; J gene: TRBJ2-7; CDR3 protein: CSAELTYEQYF; CDR3 DNA: TGCAGTGCTGAACTAACCTACGAGCAGTACTTC
D gene: -; clone size: -; V gene: TRBV5-4; J gene: TRBJ2-1; CDR3 protein: CASSLEDRVDEQFF; CDR3 DNA: TGTGCCAGCAGCTTGGAAGATCGGGTCGATGAGCAGTTCTTC
D gene: TRBD1; clone size: -; V gene: TRBV19; J gene: TRBJ1-1; CDR3 protein: CASREQGQPRDTEAFF; CDR3 DNA: TGTGCCAGTAGGGAACAGGGGCAACCTCGGGACACTGAAGCTTTCTTT
D gene: -; clone size: -; V gene: TRBV5-1; J gene: TRBJ2-2; CDR3 protein: CASSPGETETGELFF; CDR3 DNA: TGCGCCAGCAGCCCGGGGGAGACGGAGACCGGGGAGCTGTTTTTT
D gene: -; clone size: -; V gene: TRBV4-1; J gene: TRBJ1-3; CDR3 protein: CASSRTGPGNTIYF; CDR3 DNA: TGCGCCAGCAGCCGCACAGGACCAGGAAACACCATATATTTT
D gene: TRBD1; clone size: -; V gene: TRBV18; J gene: TRBJ2-7; CDR3 protein: CASSPGQGVEQYF; CDR3 DNA: TGTGCCAGCTCACCGGGACAGGGAGTCGAGCAGTACTTC
D gene: -; clone size: -; V gene: TRBV4-3; J gene: TRBJ2-7; CDR3 protein: CASSQDWAGAQTVSYEQYF; CDR3 DNA: TGCGCCAGCAGCCAAGACTGGGCAGGGGCCCAGACAGTCTCCTACGAGCAGTACTTC
D gene: -; clone size: -; V gene: TRBV5-4; J gene: TRBJ1-1; CDR3 protein: CASSPYIGVDREAFF; CDR3 DNA: TGTGCCAGCAGCCCGTATATTGGGGTTGACAGGGAAGCTTTCTTT
D gene: TRBD2; clone size: -; V gene: TRBV5-4; J gene: TRBJ2-4; CDR3 protein: CASSFLGRELTKNIQYF; CDR3 DNA: TGTGCCAGCAGCTTTTTAGGGCGGGAGTTGACCAAAAACATTCAGTACTTC
D gene: TRBD2; clone size: once; V gene: TRBV15; J gene: TRBJ2-5; CDR3 protein: CATSRVTSGVETQYF; CDR3 DNA: TGTGCCACCAGCAGAGTAACTAGCGGGGTAGAGACCCAGTACTTC
D gene: -; clone size: few; V gene: TRBV2; J gene: TRBJ2-3; CDR3 protein: CASSVQGTDTQYF; CDR3 DNA: TGTGCCAGCAGTGTTCAGGGGACAGATACGCAGTATTTT
D gene: -; clone size: -; V gene: TRBV27; J gene: TRBJ1-6; CDR3 protein: CASRRHQGSPLHF; CDR3 DNA: TGTGCCAGCAGGAGACACCAGGGGTCACCCCTCCACTTT
D gene: TRBD1; clone size: -; V gene: TRBV11-3; J gene: TRBJ2-7; CDR3 protein: CASSSSTGMGEQYF; CDR3 DNA: TGTGCCAGCAGCTCCTCGACAGGGATGGGCGAGCAGTACTTC
D gene: TRBD2; clone size: -; V gene: TRBV5-1; J gene: TRBJ2-7; CDR3 protein: CASSPLAGDGYEQYF; CDR3 DNA: TGCGCCAGCAGCCCCTTAGCGGGAGACGGCTACGAGCAGTACTTC